This T cell receptor beta chain was retrieved from a study of blood T cells in healthy people across ages. CDR3 length equals 14 residues. Germline V CDR1 and CDR2: SGHKS, YYEKEE (reference sequence). V gave up 0 bases and J gave up 6 bases, with 10 bases separating them. This clonotype was detected only a few times. Next came a second PCR, run for about 7 to 12 cycles, which used a sample-barcoded 5' primer along with a J-beta primer mix. TCRdb re-called the 5' RACE reads through MiXCR, storing one row per CDR3 protein. This sample has about 970,000 distinct CDR3 sequences; about 51% occur once, and the top ten carry over 20%.

The specimen was blood. This TCR was recovered from a woman aged 60 to 75 in good health. The chain links TRBV5-5 to TRBJ1-5; a possible D gene is TRBD1 (5 bases). CDR3: CASSLVGGSQPQHF. CDR3 bases: TGTGCCAGCAGCTTGGTCGGGGGAAGTCAGCCCCAGCATTTT.